This T cell receptor beta chain was retrieved from a study of control samples from healthy donors and cancer patients (dated by TCRdb to the early 2020s). With regard to this clone: Its antigen specificity is not known. No base quality values were provided; no much bigger clone lies one nucleotide off.

Cut back by 4 bases and 5 bases, the V and J ends lie 14 bases apart. The germline V gene sets CDR1 to SGHAT and CDR2 to FQNNGV. The CDR3 runs 14 residues from the cysteine to the phenylalanine. Of all the DNA, just the CDR3 is kept, 42 bases in frame from base 1. Preparation of the library involved the immunoSEQ multiplex PCR assay. TCRdb obtained this table from immuneACCESS and retained in-frame rearrangements with V and J assigned. These tables miss some clones; where compared with another copy, unresolved V genes account for less than half of the shortfall, and the remainder is unexplained. Here the sample has 150,000 to 200,000 clones; around 90% occur a single time. The ten largest make up about 1.4% of the sample.

This sequence uses TRBV11-2 and TRBJ1-1, with the D gene uncertain. The sequencing sample was made of blood. The source is a man in his thirties or forties in good health. The DNA reads as follows: TGTGCCAGCAGCTCCTTCGCGCGCCCTACTGAAGCTTTCTTT. Translated, this gives CASSSFARPTEAFF.